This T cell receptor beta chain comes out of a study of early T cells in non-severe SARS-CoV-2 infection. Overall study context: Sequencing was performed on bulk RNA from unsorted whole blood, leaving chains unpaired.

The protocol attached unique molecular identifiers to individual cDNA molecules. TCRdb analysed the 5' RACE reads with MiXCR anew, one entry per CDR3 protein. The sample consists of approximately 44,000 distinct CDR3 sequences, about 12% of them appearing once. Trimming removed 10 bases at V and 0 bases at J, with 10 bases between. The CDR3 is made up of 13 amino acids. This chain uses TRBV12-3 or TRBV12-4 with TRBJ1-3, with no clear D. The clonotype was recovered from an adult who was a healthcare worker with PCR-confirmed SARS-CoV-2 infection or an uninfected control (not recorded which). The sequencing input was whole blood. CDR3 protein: CATRVASGNTIYF. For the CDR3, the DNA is TGTGCCACTCGGGTAGCCTCTGGAAACACCATATATTTT.